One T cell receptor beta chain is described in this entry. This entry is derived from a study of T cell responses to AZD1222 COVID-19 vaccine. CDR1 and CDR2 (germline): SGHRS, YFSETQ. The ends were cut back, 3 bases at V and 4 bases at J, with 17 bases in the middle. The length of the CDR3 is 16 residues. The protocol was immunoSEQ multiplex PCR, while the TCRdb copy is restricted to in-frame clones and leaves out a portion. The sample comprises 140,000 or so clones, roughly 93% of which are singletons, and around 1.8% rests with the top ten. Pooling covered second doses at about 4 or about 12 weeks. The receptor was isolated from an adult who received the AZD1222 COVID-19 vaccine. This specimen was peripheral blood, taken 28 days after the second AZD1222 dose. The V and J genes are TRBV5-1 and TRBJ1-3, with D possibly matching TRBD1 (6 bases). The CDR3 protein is CASSSVAGAGGNTIYF. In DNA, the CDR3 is TGCGCCAGCAGCTCCGTAGCAGGGGCTGGAGGAAACACCATATATTTT.